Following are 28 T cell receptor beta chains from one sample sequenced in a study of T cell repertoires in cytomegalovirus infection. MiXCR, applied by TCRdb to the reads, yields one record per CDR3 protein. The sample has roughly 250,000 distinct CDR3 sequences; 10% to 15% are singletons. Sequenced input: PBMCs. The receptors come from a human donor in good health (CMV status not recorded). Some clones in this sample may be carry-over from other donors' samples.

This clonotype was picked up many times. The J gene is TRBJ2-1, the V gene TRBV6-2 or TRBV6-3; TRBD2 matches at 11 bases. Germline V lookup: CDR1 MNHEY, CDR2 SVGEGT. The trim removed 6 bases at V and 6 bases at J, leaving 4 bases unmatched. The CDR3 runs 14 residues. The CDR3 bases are TGTGCCAGCAGGAGGGGGACTAGCGGCAATGAGCAGTTCTTC. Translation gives CASRRGTSGNEQFF.

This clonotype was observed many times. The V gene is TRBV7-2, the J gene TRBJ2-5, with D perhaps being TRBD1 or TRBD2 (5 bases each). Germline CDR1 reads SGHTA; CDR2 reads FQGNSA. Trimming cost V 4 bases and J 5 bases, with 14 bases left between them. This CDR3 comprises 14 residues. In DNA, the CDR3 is TGTGCCAGCAGCTACGGGGCTCGAGGGGAGACCCAGTACTTC. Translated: CASSYGARGETQYF.

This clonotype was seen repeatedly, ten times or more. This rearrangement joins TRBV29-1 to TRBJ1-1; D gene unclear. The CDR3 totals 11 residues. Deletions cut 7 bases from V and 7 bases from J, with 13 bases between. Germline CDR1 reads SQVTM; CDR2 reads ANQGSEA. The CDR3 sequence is CSASPGHEAFF. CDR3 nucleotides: TGCAGCGCTTCCCCCGGCCATGAAGCTTTCTTT.

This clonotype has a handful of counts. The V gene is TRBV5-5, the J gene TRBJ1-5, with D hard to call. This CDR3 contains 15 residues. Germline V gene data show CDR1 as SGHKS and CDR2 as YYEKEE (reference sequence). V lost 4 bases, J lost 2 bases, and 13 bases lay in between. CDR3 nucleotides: TGTGCCAGCAGCCTCGGTGACGCCCGCAATCAGCCCCAGCATTTT. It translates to CASSLGDARNQPQHF.

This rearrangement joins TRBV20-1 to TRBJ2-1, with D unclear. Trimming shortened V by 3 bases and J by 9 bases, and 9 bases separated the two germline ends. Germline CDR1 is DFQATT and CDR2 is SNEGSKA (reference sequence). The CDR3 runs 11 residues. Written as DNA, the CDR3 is TGCAGTGCTAGGTTGCGCGGTGAGCAGTTCTTC. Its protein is CSARLRGEQFF.

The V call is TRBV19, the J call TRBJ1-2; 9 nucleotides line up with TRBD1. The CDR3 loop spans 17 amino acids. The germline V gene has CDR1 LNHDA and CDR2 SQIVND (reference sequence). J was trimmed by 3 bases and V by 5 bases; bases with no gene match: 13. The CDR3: CASSPPGQGWGDYGYTF. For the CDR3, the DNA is TGTGCCAGTAGTCCTCCGGGACAGGGCTGGGGGGACTATGGCTACACCTTC.

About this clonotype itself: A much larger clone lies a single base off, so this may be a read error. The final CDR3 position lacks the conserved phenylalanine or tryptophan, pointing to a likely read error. CDR3 sequence (DNA): TGTGCCAGCAGTCCCGGTTTGGGCCAATACAATGAGCAGTTCTGC. Residues: CASSPGLGQYNEQFC. The chain links TRBV12-3 or TRBV12-4 to TRBJ2-1, with D unresolved. This CDR3 is 15 amino acids long. V was clipped by 5 bases and J by 4 bases, with 15 bases between them.

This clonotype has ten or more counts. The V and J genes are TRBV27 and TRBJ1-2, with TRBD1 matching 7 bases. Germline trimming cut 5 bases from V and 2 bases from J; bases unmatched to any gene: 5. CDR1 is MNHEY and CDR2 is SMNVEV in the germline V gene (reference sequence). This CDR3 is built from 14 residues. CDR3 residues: CASSPGTVNYGYTF. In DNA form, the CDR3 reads TGTGCCAGCAGTCCCGGGACAGTAAACTATGGCTACACCTTC.

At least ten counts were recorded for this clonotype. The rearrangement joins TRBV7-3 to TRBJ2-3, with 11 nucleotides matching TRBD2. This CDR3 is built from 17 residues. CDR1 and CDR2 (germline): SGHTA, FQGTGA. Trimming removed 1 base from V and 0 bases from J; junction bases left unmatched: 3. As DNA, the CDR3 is TGTGCCAGCAGCTTAAATCCTAGCGGGGGGAGCACAGATACGCAGTATTTT. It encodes CASSLNPSGGSTDTQYF.

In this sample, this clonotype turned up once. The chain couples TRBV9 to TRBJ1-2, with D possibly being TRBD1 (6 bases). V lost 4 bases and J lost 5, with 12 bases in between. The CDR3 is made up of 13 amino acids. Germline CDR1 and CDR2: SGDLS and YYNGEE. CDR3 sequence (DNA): TGTGCCAGCAGCCAGGGGAGTCGGTATGGCTACACCTTC. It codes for CASSQGSRYGYTF. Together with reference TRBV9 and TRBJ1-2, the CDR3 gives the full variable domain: DSGVTQTPKHLITATGQRVTLRCSPRSGDLSVYWYQQSLDQGLQFLIQYYNGEERAKGNILERFSAQQFPDLHSELNLSSLELGDSALYFCASSQGSRYGYTFGSGTRLTVV.

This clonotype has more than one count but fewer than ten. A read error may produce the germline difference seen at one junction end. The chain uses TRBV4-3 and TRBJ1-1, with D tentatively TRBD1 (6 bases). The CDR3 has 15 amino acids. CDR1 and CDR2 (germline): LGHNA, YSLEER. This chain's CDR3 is CASRQVGGMNTEAFF. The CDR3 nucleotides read TGCGCCAGCAGACAAGTAGGGGGGATGAACACTGAAGCTTTCTTT.

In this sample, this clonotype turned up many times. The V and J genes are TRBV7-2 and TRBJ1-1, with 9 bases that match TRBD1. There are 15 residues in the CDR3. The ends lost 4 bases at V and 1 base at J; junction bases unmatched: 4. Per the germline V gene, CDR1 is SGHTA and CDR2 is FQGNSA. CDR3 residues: CASSSRDRANTEAFF. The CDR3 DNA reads TGTGCCAGCAGCTCCAGGGACAGGGCGAACACTGAAGCTTTCTTT.

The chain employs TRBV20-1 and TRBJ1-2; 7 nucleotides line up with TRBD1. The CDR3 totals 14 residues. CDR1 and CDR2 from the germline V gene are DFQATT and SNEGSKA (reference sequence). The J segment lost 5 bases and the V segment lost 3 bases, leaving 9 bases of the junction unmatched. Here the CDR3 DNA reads TGCAGTGCTAGGGAAACCGGGACAGAATATGGCTACACCTTC. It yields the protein CSARETGTEYGYTF.

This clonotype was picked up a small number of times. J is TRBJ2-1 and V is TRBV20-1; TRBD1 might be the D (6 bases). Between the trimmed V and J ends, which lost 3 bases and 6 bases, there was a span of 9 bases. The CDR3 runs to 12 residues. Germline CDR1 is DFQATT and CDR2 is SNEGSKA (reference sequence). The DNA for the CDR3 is TGCAGTGCTAGCCAGACAGGCAATGAGCAGTTCTTC. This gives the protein CSASQTGNEQFF.

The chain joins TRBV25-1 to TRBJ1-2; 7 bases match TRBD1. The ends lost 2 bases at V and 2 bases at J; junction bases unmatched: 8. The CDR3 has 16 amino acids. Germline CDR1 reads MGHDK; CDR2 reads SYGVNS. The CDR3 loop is CASSEIGQEQNYGYTF. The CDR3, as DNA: TGTGCCAGCAGTGAAATAGGACAGGAACAAAACTATGGCTACACCTTC.

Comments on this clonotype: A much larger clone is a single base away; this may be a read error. CDR3 nucleotides: TGTGCCAGCAGCTTAACACCGAACGGGGGGCATCAGCAGTTCTTC. The encoded protein is CASSLTPNGGHQQFF. The V and J genes are TRBV7-3 and TRBJ2-1, with D possibly matching TRBD2 (7 bases). In germline, CDR1 is SGHTA, CDR2 FQGTGA. Trimming removed 0 bases from V and 11 bases from J, with 17 bases in between. The CDR3 contains 15 residues.

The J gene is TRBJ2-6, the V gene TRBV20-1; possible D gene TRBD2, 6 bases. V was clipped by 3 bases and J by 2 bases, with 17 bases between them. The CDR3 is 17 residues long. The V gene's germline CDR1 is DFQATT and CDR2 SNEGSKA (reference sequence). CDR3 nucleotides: TGCAGTGCTAGCATAAGGAGGGACGGGACTGGGGCCAACGTCCTGACTTTC. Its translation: CSASIRRDGTGANVLTF.

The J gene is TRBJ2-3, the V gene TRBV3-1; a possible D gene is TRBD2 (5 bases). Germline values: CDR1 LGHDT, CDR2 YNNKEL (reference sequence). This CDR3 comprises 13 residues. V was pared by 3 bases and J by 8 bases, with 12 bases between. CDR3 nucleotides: TGTGCCAGCAGCCAGACACCCGAGGGTACGCAGTATTTT. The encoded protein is CASSQTPEGTQYF.

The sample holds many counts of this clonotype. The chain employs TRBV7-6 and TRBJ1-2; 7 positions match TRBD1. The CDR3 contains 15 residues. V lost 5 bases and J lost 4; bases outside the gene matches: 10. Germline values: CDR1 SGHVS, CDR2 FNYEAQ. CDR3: CASSPGTANPYGYTF. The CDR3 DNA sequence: TGTGCCAGCAGCCCTGGGACAGCCAATCCCTATGGCTACACCTTC.

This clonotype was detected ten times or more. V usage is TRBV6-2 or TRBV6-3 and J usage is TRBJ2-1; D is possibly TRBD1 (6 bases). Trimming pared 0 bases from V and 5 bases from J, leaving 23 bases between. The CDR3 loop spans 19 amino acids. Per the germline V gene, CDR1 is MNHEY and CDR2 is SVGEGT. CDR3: CASSYSIGVVHRANNEQFF. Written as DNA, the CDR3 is TGTGCCAGCAGTTACTCGATTGGGGTGGTCCACAGGGCAAACAATGAGCAGTTCTTC.

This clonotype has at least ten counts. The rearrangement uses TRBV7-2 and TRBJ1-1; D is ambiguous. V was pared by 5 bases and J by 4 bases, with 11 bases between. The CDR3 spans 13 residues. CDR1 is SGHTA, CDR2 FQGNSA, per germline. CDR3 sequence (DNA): TGTGCCAGCAGCCAAGAACCACGCACTGAAGCTTTCTTT. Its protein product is CASSQEPRTEAFF.

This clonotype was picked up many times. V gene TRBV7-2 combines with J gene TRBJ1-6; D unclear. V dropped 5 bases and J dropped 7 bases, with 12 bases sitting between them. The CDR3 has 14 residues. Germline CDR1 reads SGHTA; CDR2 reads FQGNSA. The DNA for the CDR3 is TGTGCCAGCAGCGCGGACCTAGGCAATTCACCCCTCCACTTT. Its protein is CASSADLGNSPLHF.

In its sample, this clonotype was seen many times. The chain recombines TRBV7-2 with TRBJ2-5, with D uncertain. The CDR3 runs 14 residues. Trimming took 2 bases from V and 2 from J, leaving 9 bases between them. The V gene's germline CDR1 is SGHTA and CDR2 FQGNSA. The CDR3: CASSLSHAQETQYF. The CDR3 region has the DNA TGTGCCAGCAGCTTATCTCACGCGCAAGAGACCCAGTACTTC.

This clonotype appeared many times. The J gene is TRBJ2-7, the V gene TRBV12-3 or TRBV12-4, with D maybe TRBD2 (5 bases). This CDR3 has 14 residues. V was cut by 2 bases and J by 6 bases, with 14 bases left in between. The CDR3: CASSLYEGISEQYF. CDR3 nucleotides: TGTGCCAGCAGTTTATATGAGGGAATAAGCGAGCAGTACTTC.

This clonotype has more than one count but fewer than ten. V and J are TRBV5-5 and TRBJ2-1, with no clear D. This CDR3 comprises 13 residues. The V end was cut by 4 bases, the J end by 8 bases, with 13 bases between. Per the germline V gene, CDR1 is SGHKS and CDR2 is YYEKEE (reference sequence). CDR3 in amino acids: CASSGGPRDEQFF. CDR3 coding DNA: TGTGCCAGCAGCGGCGGACCCCGGGATGAGCAGTTCTTC.

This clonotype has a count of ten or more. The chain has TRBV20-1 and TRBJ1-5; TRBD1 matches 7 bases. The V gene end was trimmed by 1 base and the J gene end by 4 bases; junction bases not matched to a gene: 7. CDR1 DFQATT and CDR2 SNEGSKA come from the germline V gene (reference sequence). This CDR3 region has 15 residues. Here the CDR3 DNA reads TGCAGTGCTAGAGCAAAGGGGGCAGGTAATCAGCCCCAGCATTTT. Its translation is CSARAKGAGNQPQHF.

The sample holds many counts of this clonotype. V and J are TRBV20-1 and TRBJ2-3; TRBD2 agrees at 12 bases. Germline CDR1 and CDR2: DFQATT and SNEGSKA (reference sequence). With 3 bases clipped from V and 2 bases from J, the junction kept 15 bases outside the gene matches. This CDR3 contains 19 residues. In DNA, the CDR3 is TGCAGTGCTAGGCACGGACTAGCGGGGACCACTTCTCCCACAGATACGCAGTATTTT. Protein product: CSARHGLAGTTSPTDTQYF.

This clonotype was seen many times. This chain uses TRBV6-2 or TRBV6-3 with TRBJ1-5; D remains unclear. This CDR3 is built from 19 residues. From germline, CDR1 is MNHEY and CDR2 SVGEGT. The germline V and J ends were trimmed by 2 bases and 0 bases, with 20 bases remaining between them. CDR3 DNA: TGTGCCAGCAGTTACACAAGAAGCAGCCTTTTCTATAGCAATCAGCCCCAGCATTTT. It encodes CASSYTRSSLFYSNQPQHF.